The clone carrying this T cell receptor beta chain was observed at least ten times. The antigen is not known. The sample belongs to a study of T cell repertoires in cytomegalovirus infection. Turning to the study itself: It was the public TCR beta signatures that indicated both CMV infection and matching HLA type. Study outcomes and limitations: Individuals carrying CMV plus the relevant HLA were identified by cumulative frequency of public TCR beta families.

Germline CDR1 is SEHNR and CDR2 is FQNEAQ (reference sequence). This CDR3 has 12 residues. The ends were cut back, 4 bases at V and 7 bases at J, with 10 bases in the middle. In TCRdb, the reads were re-called with MiXCR into one record per CDR3 protein. This sample has 250,000 or so distinct CDR3 sequences, with about 12% found just once. The sequence was obtained from a human donor in good health (CMV status not recorded). Some clones in this sample may be carry-over from other donors' samples. Specimen: PBMCs. This chain links TRBV7-9 with TRBJ1-2; TRBD1 is a possible D gene (5 bases). CDR3 coding DNA: TGTGCCAGCAGCTCCTCGGGACGTGGCTACACCTTC. It encodes CASSSSGRGYTF.